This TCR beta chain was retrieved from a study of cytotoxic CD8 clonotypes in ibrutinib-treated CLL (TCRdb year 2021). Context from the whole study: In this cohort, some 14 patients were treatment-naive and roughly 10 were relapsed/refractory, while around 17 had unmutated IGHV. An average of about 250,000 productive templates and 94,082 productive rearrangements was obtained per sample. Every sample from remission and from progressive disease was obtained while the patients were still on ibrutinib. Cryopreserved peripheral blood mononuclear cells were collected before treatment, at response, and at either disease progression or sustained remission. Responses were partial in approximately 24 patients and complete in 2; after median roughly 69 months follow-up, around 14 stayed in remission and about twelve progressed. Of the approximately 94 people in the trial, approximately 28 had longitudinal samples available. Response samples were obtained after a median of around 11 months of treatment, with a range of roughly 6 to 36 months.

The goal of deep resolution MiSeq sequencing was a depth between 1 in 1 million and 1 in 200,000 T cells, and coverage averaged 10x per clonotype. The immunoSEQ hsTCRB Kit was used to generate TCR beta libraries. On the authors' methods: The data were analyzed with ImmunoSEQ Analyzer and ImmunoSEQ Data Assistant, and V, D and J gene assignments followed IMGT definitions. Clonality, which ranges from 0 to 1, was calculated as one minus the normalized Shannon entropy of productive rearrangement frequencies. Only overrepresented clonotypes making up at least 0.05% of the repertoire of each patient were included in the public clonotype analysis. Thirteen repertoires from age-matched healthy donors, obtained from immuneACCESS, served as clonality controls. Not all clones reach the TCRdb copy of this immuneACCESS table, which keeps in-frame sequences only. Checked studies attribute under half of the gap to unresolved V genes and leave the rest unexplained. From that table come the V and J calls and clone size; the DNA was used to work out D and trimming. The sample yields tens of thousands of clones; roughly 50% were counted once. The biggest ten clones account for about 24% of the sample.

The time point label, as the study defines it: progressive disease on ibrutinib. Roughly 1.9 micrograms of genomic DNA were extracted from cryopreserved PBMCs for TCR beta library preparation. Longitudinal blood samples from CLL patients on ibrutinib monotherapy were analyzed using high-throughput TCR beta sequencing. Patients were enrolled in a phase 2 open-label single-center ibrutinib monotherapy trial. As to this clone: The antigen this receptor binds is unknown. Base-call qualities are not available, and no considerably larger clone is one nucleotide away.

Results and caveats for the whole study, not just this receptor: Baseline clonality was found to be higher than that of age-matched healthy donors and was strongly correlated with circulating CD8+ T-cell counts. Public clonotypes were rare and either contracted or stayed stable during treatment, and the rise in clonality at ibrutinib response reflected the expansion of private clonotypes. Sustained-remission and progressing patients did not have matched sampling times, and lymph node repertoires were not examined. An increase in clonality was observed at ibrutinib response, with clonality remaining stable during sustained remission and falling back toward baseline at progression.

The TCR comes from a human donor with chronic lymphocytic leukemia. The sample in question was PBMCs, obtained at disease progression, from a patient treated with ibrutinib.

The sequence in DNA is TGCAGCGTTGAAAGGGACAGCATCTATGGCTACACCTTC. This is translated as CSVERDSIYGYTF. This chain joins TRBV29-1 to TRBJ1-2, with 7 bases matching TRBD1. At the junction V is shortened by 2 bases and J by 4 bases; bases outside the gene matches: 4. Looking up the germline V gene yields CDR1 SQVTM and CDR2 ANQGSEA. From the cysteine through the phenylalanine, the CDR3 covers 13 amino acids. Of all the DNA, just the CDR3 is kept, 39 bases in frame from base 1. Here the CDR3 is joined to the reference TRBV29-1 and TRBJ1-2 genes, and the full variable domain is: SAVISQKPSRDICQRGTSLTIQCQVDSQVTMMFWYRQQPGQSLTLIATANQGSEATYESGFVIDKFPISRPNLTFSTLTVSNMSPEDSSIYLCSVERDSIYGYTFGSGTRLTVV.